This TCR beta chain was recovered during a study of OX40 agonist ivuxolimab in advanced cancers. The wider study: Dose-escalation cases comprised hepatocellular carcinoma, melanoma, renal cell or head and neck cancer. Participants could have had prior anti-PD-1, anti-PD-L1 or anti-CTLA-4 therapy, and around 40% had some.

In germline, CDR1 is ENHRY, CDR2 SYGVKD. The CDR3 runs to 17 residues. Losses at the gene ends were 1 base for V and 7 bases for J; bases not matched to a gene: 11. This clone was seen just once. Its specificity is not known. Sampling times: baseline, cycle 4 day 1, cycle 7 day 1. Sequencing used immunoSEQ multiplex PCR; TCRdb keeps in-frame clones, though not all of them. The sample consists of tens of thousands of clones, about 92% of them appearing once. Study-wide findings and caveats: Clonal expansion by week 6 occurred in CD4+ and CD8+ blood T cells (at 0.1 to 3.0 mg/kg).

The material sequenced was CD4+ or CD8+ T cells sorted from blood, taken in a trial of the OX40 agonist ivuxolimab. The sequence came from an adult with an advanced solid tumor such as melanoma, head and neck, liver or kidney cancer. V is TRBV10-3 and J is TRBJ2-2, with 8 bases identical to TRBD2. CDR3 in DNA: TGTGCCATCAGTGAGTGGATGACGGGAGGGCCCGGCGGGGAGCTGTTTTTT. Amino acid sequence: CAISEWMTGGPGGELFF.